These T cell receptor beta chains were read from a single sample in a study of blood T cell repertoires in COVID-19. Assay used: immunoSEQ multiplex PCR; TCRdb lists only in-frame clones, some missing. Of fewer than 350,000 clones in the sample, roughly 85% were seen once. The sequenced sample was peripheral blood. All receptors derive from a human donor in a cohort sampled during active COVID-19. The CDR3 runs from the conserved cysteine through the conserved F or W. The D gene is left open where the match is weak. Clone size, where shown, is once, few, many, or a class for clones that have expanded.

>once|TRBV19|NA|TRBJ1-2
TGTGCCAGTAGTACCCCAGGGATAACTAACTATGGCTACACCTTC
CASSTPGITNYGYTF
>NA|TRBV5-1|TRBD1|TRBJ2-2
TGCGCCAGCAGCATGACAGGGTTGAACACCGGGGAGCTGTTTTTT
CASSMTGLNTGELFF
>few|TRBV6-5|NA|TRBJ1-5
TGTGCCAGCAGCTTCGGGGAGGGTCAGCCCCAGCATTTT
CASSFGEGQPQHF
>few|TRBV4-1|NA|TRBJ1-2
TGCGCCAGCAGCCCTCGACAATCAATGAGCTATGGCTACACCTTC
CASSPRQSMSYGYTF
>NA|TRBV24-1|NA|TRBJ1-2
TGTGCCACCAGTGACCCAGACAGCTATGGCTACACCTTC
CATSDPDSYGYTF
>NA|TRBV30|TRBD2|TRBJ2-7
TGTGCCTGGACACTAGCGGGGGGAGCTGGCGAGCAGTACTTC
CAWTLAGGAGEQYF
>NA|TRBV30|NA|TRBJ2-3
TGTGCCTGCAAACTAGGGGGAGATACGCAGTATTTT
CACKLGGDTQYF
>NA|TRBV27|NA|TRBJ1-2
TGTGCCAGCAGTTTCTCACCCTCAGGGTCCTATGGCTACACCTTC
CASSFSPSGSYGYTF
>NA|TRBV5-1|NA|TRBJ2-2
TGCGCCAGCAGCCTGCCAGGGGGGACCGGGGAGCTGTTTTTT
CASSLPGGTGELFF
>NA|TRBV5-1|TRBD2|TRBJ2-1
TGCGCCAGCCGGACGGGAGGAAATGAGCAGTTCTTC
CASRTGGNEQFF
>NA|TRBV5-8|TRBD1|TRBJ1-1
TGTGCCAGCAGCTTGGGGGACAGGTTGAACACTGAAGCTTTCTTT
CASSLGDRLNTEAFF
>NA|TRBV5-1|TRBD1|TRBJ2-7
TGCGCCAGCAGCTGGGACAGGGTGAGTGAGCAGTACTTC
CASSWDRVSEQYF
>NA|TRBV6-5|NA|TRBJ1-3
TGTGCCACTGCAGGGAACCTTATCGGAAACACCATATATTTT
CATAGNLIGNTIYF
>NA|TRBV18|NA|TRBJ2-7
TGTGCCAGCTCACCGGTCCAGGACTACGAGCAGTACTTC
CASSPVQDYEQYF
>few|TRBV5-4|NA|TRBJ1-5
TGTGCCAGCAGCTTGGCAGGGTCTCTCCAGCCCCAGCATTTT
CASSLAGSLQPQHF
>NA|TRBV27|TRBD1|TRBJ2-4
TGTGCCAGCAGTTCCCCAGCAGGGGGAATGGCCAAAAACATTCAGTACTTC
CASSSPAGGMAKNIQYF
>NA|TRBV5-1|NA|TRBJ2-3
TGCGCCAGCAGCTTGGAGGGGAAGCACACAGATACGCAGTATTTT
CASSLEGKHTDTQYF
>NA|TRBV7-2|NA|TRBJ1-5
TGTGCCAGCAGCTTAAATCGGGGTAGCAATCAGCCCCAGCATTTT
CASSLNRGSNQPQHF
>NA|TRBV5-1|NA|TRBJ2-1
TGCGCCAGCAGCTTAGTAGACAGTTACAATGAGCAGTTCTTC
CASSLVDSYNEQFF
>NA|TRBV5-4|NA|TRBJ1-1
TGTGCCAGCAACTTTGGGGGGGGGAAGAACACTGAAGCTTTCTTT
CASNFGGGKNTEAFF
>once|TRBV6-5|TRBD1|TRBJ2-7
TGTGCCAGCAAGCAGGGGGCGCAAAACTACGAGCAGTACTTC
CASKQGAQNYEQYF
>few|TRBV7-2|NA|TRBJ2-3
TGTGCCAGCAGCCGGAGGAGAGTCACAGATACGCAGTATTTT
CASSRRRVTDTQYF
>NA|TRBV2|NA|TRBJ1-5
TGTGCCAACAGTGCAGGAAGAGATCAGCCCCAGCATTTT
CANSAGRDQPQHF
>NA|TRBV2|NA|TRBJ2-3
TGTGCCAGCAGTGAAACTCAGGGGTTTGAGACAGATACGCAGTATTTT
CASSETQGFETDTQYF
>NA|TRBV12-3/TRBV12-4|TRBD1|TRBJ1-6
TGTGCCAGCAGACCCGGGACAGCCTTACCCCTCCACTTT
CASRPGTALPLHF
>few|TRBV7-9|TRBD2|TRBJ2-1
TGTGCCAGCAGCTTTTATACGGGGGGATCCTACAATGAGCAGTTCTTC
CASSFYTGGSYNEQFF
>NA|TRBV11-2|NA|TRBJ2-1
TGTGCCAGCAGCATCGCGCTATCGGAGGCATGGGAGCAGTTCTTC
CASSIALSEAWEQFF
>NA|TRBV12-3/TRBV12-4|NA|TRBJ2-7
TGTGCCAGCATGGGGGGTAGGTACGAGCAGTACTTC
CASMGGRYEQYF
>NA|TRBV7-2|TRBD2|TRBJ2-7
TGTGCCAGCAGCTTAGATAGTGGCGGGGGGGCCTACGAGCAGTACTTC
CASSLDSGGGAYEQYF
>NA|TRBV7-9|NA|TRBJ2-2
TGTGCCAGCAGCTTAGTGGGGACAACGAACACCGGGGAGCTGTTTTTT
CASSLVGTTNTGELFF
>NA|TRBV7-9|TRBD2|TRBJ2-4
TGTGCCAGCAGCTTTAGAGCGGGGGATTTAGCCAAAAACATTCAGTACTTC
CASSFRAGDLAKNIQYF
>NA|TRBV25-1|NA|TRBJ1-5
TGTGCCAGCAGTGACCAGGGCACGAATCAGCCCCAGCATTTT
CASSDQGTNQPQHF
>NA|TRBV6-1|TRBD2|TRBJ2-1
TGTGCCAGCAGTGAAGTAGCGGGGCGGTACAATGAGCAGTTCTTC
CASSEVAGRYNEQFF
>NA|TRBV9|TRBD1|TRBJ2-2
TGTGCCAGCAGTGCCGGGACAGTGAAAACCGGGGAGCTGTTTTTT
CASSAGTVKTGELFF